The source of this TCR beta chain is a study of neoadjuvant anti-PD-1 for oral cavity cancer. As for time point: after neoadjuvant nivolumab, at surgical resection. The patients had HPV-negative, locally advanced oral cavity squamous cell carcinoma. Regarding this clone: The sample contains more than one DNA sequence encoding this CDR3.

Clones were read by immunoSEQ multiplex PCR, and TCRdb kept only the in-frame ones, dropping some. The data hold 25,000 to 40,000 clones, with approximately 80% observed a single time. The germline V gene has CDR1 SGHTA and CDR2 FQGNSA. CDR3 length: 14 amino acids. V was clipped by 5 bases and J by 2 bases; unmatched bases: 3. The source of this sequence is a person between 35 and 79 years old with oral cavity squamous cell carcinoma. J is TRBJ2-7 and V is TRBV7-2; TRBD2 agrees at 10 bases. The sample here was PBMCs, taken after nivolumab (anti-PD-1) treatment. The CDR3 coding sequence is TGTGCCAGCAGCCCCACTAGCGGGACCTACGAGCAGTACTTC. Protein: CASSPTSGTYEQYF.